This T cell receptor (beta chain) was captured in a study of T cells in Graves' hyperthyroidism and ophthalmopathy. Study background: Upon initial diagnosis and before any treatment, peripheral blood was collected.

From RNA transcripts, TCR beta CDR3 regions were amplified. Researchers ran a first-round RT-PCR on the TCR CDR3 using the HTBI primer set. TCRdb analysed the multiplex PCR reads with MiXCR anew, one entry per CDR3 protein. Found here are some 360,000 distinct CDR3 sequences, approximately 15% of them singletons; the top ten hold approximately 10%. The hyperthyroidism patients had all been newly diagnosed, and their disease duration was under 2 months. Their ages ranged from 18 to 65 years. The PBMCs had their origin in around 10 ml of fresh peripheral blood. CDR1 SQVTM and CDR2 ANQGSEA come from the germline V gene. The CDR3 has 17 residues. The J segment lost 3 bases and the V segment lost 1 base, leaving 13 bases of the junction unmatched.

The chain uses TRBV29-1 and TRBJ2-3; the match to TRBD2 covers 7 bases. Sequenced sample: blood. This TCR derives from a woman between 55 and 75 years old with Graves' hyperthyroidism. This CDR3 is CSVEGSYTGGRTDTQYF. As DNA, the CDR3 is TGCAGCGTTGAAGGGTCGTATACTGGCGGGAGAACAGATACGCAGTATTTT.